Below, 12 T cell receptor beta chains from the same sample are listed, as sequenced in a study of blood T cell repertoires in COVID-19. Only in-frame clones appear in the TCRdb table, and some are missing; sequencing was by immunoSEQ multiplex PCR. This sample has roughly 210,000 clones, with about 88% found just once. Material for sequencing was peripheral blood. The receptors shown here come from a man aged 65 to 79 with acute or convalescent COVID-19.

This clone was seen a single time. This chain links TRBV5-1 with TRBJ2-7; 12 nucleotides match TRBD2. The CDR3 contains 15 residues. Germline V gene data show CDR1 as SGHRS and CDR2 as YFSETQ. J lost 5 bases, V lost 4 bases, and 7 bases had no gene match. The CDR3 DNA follows: TGCGCCAGCAGCAGTACTAGCGGGAGGAGGGACGAGCAGTACTTC. Translating gives CASSSTSGRRDEQYF. The full variable domain, rest sourced from reference TRBV5-1 and TRBJ2-7, is KAGVTQTPRYLIKTRGQQVTLSCSPISGHRSVSWYQQTPGQGLQFLFEYFSETQRNKGNFPGRFSGRQFSNSRSEMNVSTLELGDSALYLCASSSTSGRRDEQYFGPGTRLTVT.

The count of this clone is one. J is TRBJ1-2 and V is TRBV30; perhaps TRBD1 as D (5 bases). V was cut by 4 bases and J by 0 bases, with 9 bases left in between. The germline V gene encodes CDR1 GTSNPN and CDR2 SVGIG (reference sequence). This CDR3 comprises 13 residues. The DNA for the CDR3 is TGTGCCTGGACCCGGGGGGCTAACTATGGCTACACCTTC. Amino acids: CAWTRGANYGYTF.

This chain joins TRBV28 and TRBJ1-2; possibly TRBD1 for D (5 bases). Trimming took 4 bases from V and 3 from J, leaving 9 bases between them. Germline V gene lookup returns CDR1 MDHEN and CDR2 SYDVKM. This CDR3 is built from 13 residues. CDR3 region: CASSSPGDYGYTF. In DNA form, the CDR3 reads TGTGCCAGCAGTTCCCCGGGGGACTATGGCTACACCTTC.

The CDR3 sequence is CATSRGRGKGETEAFF. The CDR3 coding sequence is TGTGCCACCAGCCGGGGGAGGGGGAAAGGGGAAACTGAAGCTTTCTTT. The rearrangement joins TRBV15 to TRBJ1-1; D is perhaps TRBD1 (6 bases). Looked up from germline, CDR1 is LNHNV and CDR2 is YYDKDF (reference sequence). The CDR3 extends over 16 amino acids. The germline V and J ends were trimmed by 5 bases and 5 bases, with 21 bases remaining between them.

This clone was observed a handful of times. V and J are TRBV7-2 and TRBJ2-7, with 9 bases matching TRBD1. Germline lookup yields CDR1 SGHTA and CDR2 FQGNSA. J was trimmed by 0 bases and V by 5 bases; bases with no gene match: 5. The CDR3 covers 15 residues. Here the CDR3 DNA reads TGTGCCAGCAGCCCTTGGACAGGGGCCTCCTACGAGCAGTACTTC. As protein: CASSPWTGASYEQYF.

This sequence joins TRBV19 and TRBJ2-7; 7 nucleotides agree with TRBD1. The CDR3 covers 14 residues. Trimming cost V 7 bases and J 2 bases; bases outside gene matches: 8. Germline loops: CDR1 LNHDA, CDR2 SQIVND (reference sequence). CDR3: CASKQTGLAYEQYF. The CDR3 DNA reads as TGTGCCAGTAAGCAGACAGGGCTCGCCTACGAGCAGTACTTC. Full variable domain (remainder filled in from reference TRBV19 and TRBJ2-7): DGGITQSPKYLFRKEGQNVTLSCEQNLNHDAMYWYRQDPGQGLRLIYYSQIVNDFQKGDIAEGYSVSREKKESFPLTVTSAQKNPTAFYLCASKQTGLAYEQYFGPGTRLTVT.

CDR3 coding DNA: TGTGCCAGCAGTTTAGCACAGGAGTATGGCTACACCTTC. Its translation is CASSLAQEYGYTF. The chain combines TRBV12-3 or TRBV12-4 with TRBJ1-2, with a tentative D call TRBD1 (5 bases). This CDR3 region has 13 residues. Trimming removed 0 bases at V and 5 bases at J, with 7 bases between.

In this sample, this clone turned up once. This chain connects TRBV27 to TRBJ1-2, with TRBD1 matching 7 bases. Per the germline V gene, CDR1 is MNHEY and CDR2 is SMNVEV (reference sequence). V trimming: 7 bases; J trimming: 1 base; junction bases outside the gene matches: 6. The CDR3 contains 14 residues. CDR3 sequence reads: CASKYTGDNYGYTF. CDR3 coding DNA: TGTGCCAGCAAGTATACAGGGGATAACTATGGCTACACCTTC.

In DNA form, the CDR3 reads TGTGCCAGCAGCTTAGAGCGAGTCGAGCAGTACTTC. Translation: CASSLERVEQYF. The V and J genes are TRBV7-9 and TRBJ2-7; D remains ambiguous. V was pared by 1 base and J by 6 bases, with 7 bases between. CDR3 size: 12 residues. Germline CDR1 and CDR2: SEHNR and FQNEAQ (reference sequence).

J is TRBJ2-7 and V is TRBV28, with TRBD1 as a possible D gene (6 bases). Trimming pared 10 bases from V and 0 bases from J, leaving 16 bases between. The length of the CDR3 is 14 residues. The germline CDR1 and CDR2 sequences are MDHEN and SYDVKM. The CDR3 region is CATALGDNSYEQYF. In DNA, the CDR3 is TGTGCCACCGCCTTGGGGGACAACTCCTACGAGCAGTACTTC.

The chain joins TRBV7-2 to TRBJ2-2, with a tentative D call TRBD2 (5 bases). Germline lookup yields CDR1 SGHTA and CDR2 FQGNSA. Trimming removed 5 bases from V and 2 bases from J, with 15 bases in between. The CDR3 contains 16 residues. The CDR3 is CASSPLMSGNTGELFF. The CDR3 nucleotides read TGTGCCAGCAGCCCCCTGATGAGCGGAAACACCGGGGAGCTGTTTTTT.

The rearrangement joins TRBV7-2 to TRBJ2-1, with 14 bases identical to TRBD2. CDR3 length: 15 residues. J was trimmed by 12 bases and V by 4 bases; bases with no gene match: 8. Germline loops: CDR1 SGHTA, CDR2 FQGNSA. CDR3 residues: CASSSGVTSGRGQFF. The CDR3, as DNA: TGTGCCAGCAGCTCCGGTGTGACTAGCGGGAGGGGGCAGTTCTTC.